The sequence of this TCR beta chain was determined in a study of early T cells in non-severe SARS-CoV-2 infection. Study overall: Chains were unpaired, as sequencing was done on bulk RNA from unsorted whole blood.

The study, taken as a whole, reports: Reliance on VDJdb matching favored anti-spike CD8 responses; private and CD4 specificities were missed.

This clonotype appeared a few times. Its antigen remains unidentified. Germline CDR1 SQVTM, CDR2 ANQGSEA. CDR3 length: 9 residues. Researchers tagged individual cDNA molecules with unique molecular identifiers. TCRdb itself ran the 5' RACE reads through MiXCR, one entry per CDR3 protein. The sample yields about 59,000 distinct CDR3 sequences, around an eighth seen once. V usage is TRBV29-1 and J usage is TRBJ1-1; no definite D call. This TCR was sampled from an adult who was a healthcare worker with PCR-confirmed SARS-CoV-2 infection or an uninfected control (not recorded which). What was sequenced was whole blood. The CDR3 protein is CTLDTEAFF. The CDR3 bases are TGCACCCTAGACACTGAAGCTTTCTTT.